The T cell receptor (beta chain) under discussion was sequenced for a study of blood T cell repertoires in COVID-19. Study at large: COVID-19 samples from acute and convalescent phases originated in the United States, Italy and Spain. In each case, the material was cDNA or gDNA derived from T cells, B-cell-depleted T cells, or PBMCs.

The table lists this clone with a few counts. This table comes from immunoSEQ multiplex PCR, and its TCRdb copy is limited to in-frame clones, with some not included. Of around 130,000 clones detected, around three quarters appear once; the ten largest clones hold 9.5% to 14%. CDR3 length: 14 residues. Trimming left V 2 bases short and J 3 bases short, with 7 bases between. Germline V CDR1 and CDR2: MDHEN, SYDVKM. Material: peripheral blood. The V call is TRBV28, the J call TRBJ2-2, with D perhaps TRBD2 (6 bases). This clonotype was sampled from a human donor in a cohort sampled during active COVID-19. The DNA of the CDR3 is TGTGCCAGCAGTTTAGGAGGGGACACCGGGGAGCTGTTTTTT. Translation gives CASSLGGDTGELFF.